This TCR beta chain was captured in a study of T cell responses to AZD1222 COVID-19 vaccine (dated by TCRdb to the early 2020s). Study-wide context: AZD1222 recipients with second doses at about 4 weeks or about 12 weeks were pooled, because spike-specific TCR depth and breadth did not differ between schedules. A total of about 230 trial participants underwent TCR sequencing, of whom around 200 received two doses of AZD1222 and about 25 received two doses of the MenACWY control vaccine. Trial participants were enrolled by age into 18-55, 56-69 and 70-plus year subgroups, with 148, 28 and 57 TCR-sequenced participants respectively.

The meaning of the sample's time point label: baseline before first vaccination. The vaccinee samples were drawn from two UK trials, COV001 and COV002, one of which was a single-blind randomized controlled phase 2/3 trial testing AZD1222 (ChAdOx1 nCoV-19) in healthy adults. Trial participant PBMC samples were collected at day 0 and day 28 after the second dose for TCRbeta chain sequencing. The CDR3 regions of human TCRbeta chains were subjected to immunosequencing. Processing in the source paper ran as follows. Repertoire TCRs were matched against a reference library of SARS-CoV-2-specific TCRs generated with the MIRA antigen-specificity platform. Breadth was defined as the fraction of unique TCRs that were SARS-CoV-2-associated. Depth was defined as the fraction of total T cells that were SARS-CoV-2-associated. Using the MIRA data, each spike-specific TCR was mapped to the spike region that the TCR reacts to and placed in a CD4 or CD8 class. Log10-transformed breadth and depth values were compared by one-way ANOVA with Sidak's multiple comparisons tests. Imported from immuneACCESS, the table was reduced by TCRdb to in-frame sequences with V and J called. These copies leave out some clones; in studies compared against another copy, an unresolved V gene accounts for under half, and the cause of the remainder is not known. Clone size and the V and J calls come from that table; the DNA yielded D and trimming. This sample is represented by just under 85,000 clones; 86% of them were singletons. Clones ranked in the top ten supply about 7.7% of the sample.

Sequences ENHRY (CDR1) and SYGVKD (CDR2) are obtained from the germline V gene. Its CDR3 holds 12 amino acids, cysteine through phenylalanine. Of the read, only the CDR3 DNA is kept; its 36 bases are in frame from base 1. V is shortened by 10 bases, J by 7 bases, and the region joining them spans 16 bases. Comments on this clone: Its antigen remains undetermined. Base qualities are missing; no much larger clone stands one base away.

Here is what the overall study found, with its caveats: Reportedly, almost half of the unique spike-specific TCRs recognized epitopes lying outside the regions that are mutated in the B.1.351 and B.1.1.7 variants. No day 14 peak-response samples were available, so repertoires were characterized only after the peak T cell response. Spike-specific TCR breadth and depth rose significantly after two AZD1222 doses compared with day 0 and with MenACWY recipients. In the small 56-69-year group, the increase in depth fell short of significance, most likely because of low power. The vaccine-associated CD4 TCRs covered the entire spike protein, and the dominant responses fell in regions 160-218 and 743-854. Only five to seven AZD1222 recipients were SARS-CoV-2 seropositive at baseline, limiting conclusions about previously exposed vaccinees. Participants were mostly white British, with more females than males. The authors suggested clonal diversity may have been underestimated.

This sequence uses TRBV10-3 and TRBJ1-1; D gene: possibly TRBD1, on 5 matching bases. The specimen comprised peripheral blood, sampled on day 0 of AZD1222 vaccination. The TCR was taken from an adult in good health. CDR3 sequence: CATREGGNEAFF. The nucleotide sequence reads as follows: TGTGCCACCAGGGAGGGTGGGAATGAAGCTTTCTTT.